These 22 T cell receptor beta chains were sequenced from one sample in a study of regulatory T cells in long-lasting Graves disease. Time point indicated: newly diagnosed GD, antithyroid drugs for less than 3 months. The TCR library was made from RNA that had been extracted from PBMCs in TRIzol. Investigators prepared the TCR beta libraries by applying iRepertoire HTBI primers and Arm-PCR of CDR3 regions. TCRdb reprocessed the multiplex PCR reads with MiXCR, giving one entry per CDR3 protein. The table lists roughly 530,000 distinct CDR3 sequences, 15% to 20% of them singletons. In addition, the sample was reused for a study of T cells in Graves' hyperthyroidism and ophthalmopathy.

The sample consisted of peripheral blood mononuclear cells (PBMCs), taken at new diagnosis, from a patient treated with antithyroid drugs. All receptors derive from a woman aged 35-65 years with Graves disease.

This clonotype showed up just a few times. This rearrangement joins TRBV19 to TRBJ1-4; D not certain. The CDR3 is made up of 19 amino acids. V was cut by 5 bases and J by 5 bases, with 27 bases left in between. Germline V gene sequence: CDR1 LNHDA, CDR2 SQIVND (reference sequence). CDR3 protein: CASSFREGSRYEGNEKLFF. The CDR3 nucleotides read TGTGCCAGTAGTTTCCGCGAAGGGTCCCGCTATGAGGGCAATGAAAAACTGTTTTTT. Full variable domain (rest looked up from reference TRBV19 and TRBJ1-4): DGGITQSPKYLFRKEGQNVTLSCEQNLNHDAMYWYRQDPGQGLRLIYYSQIVNDFQKGDIAEGYSVSREKKESFPLTVTSAQKNPTAFYLCASSFREGSRYEGNEKLFFGSGTQLSVL.

CDR3 sequence reads: CASSQDVQRDSTDTQYF. The DNA for the CDR3 is TGCGCCAGCAGCCAAGATGTCCAGAGGGACAGCACAGATACGCAGTATTTT. This chain connects TRBV4-1 to TRBJ2-3; D may be TRBD1 or TRBD2 (5 bases each). With 0 bases removed from V and 0 bases from J, the gap between germline ends came to 13 bases. Germline-derived CDR1 and CDR2 are MGHRA and YSYEKL. The CDR3 has 17 amino acids.

As concerns this clonotype: The conserved closing phenylalanine or tryptophan is absent in this CDR3, likely reflecting a read error. J is TRBJ2-2 and V is TRBV20-1; D is ambiguous. Deletions cut 0 bases from V and 6 bases from J, with 8 bases between. The germline V gene has CDR1 DFQATT and CDR2 SNEGSKA (reference sequence). The CDR3 runs to 13 residues. The CDR3 sequence is CSARDEIAGELFL. CDR3 DNA: TGCAGTGCTAGAGATGAGATCGCCGGGGAGCTGTTTCTT.

This clonotype was detected a few times. The rearrangement links TRBV7-3 to TRBJ2-5; D is ambiguous. The CDR3 spans 13 residues. V shed 0 bases and J shed 4 bases, with 6 bases lying between them. Germline V gives CDR1 SGHTA, CDR2 FQGTGA. In DNA form, the CDR3 reads TGTGCCAGCAGCTTAACCCGGATAGAGACCCAGTACTTC. This translates into CASSLTRIETQYF.

Remarks on this clonotype: This may be a read error, as it is one base from a much larger clone. CDR3 loop: CAGSLLPGYSNYGYTF. The DNA of the CDR3 is TGTGCCGGCAGCTTGTTACCCGGATACTCTAACTATGGCTACACCTTC. The chain uses TRBV11-1 and TRBJ1-2; D is ambiguous. Looked up from germline, CDR1 is SGHAT and CDR2 is FQDESV (reference sequence). The CDR3 has 16 residues.

This rearrangement joins TRBV11-2 to TRBJ2-7; the D gene is possibly TRBD2 (7 bases). This CDR3 has 15 amino acids. CDR1 is SGHAT, CDR2 FQNNGV, per germline. Trimming removed 2 bases at V and 6 bases at J, with 17 bases between. DNA of the CDR3: TGTGCCAGCAGCTTATCTGGGGGGGCCGGGAGCGAGCAGTACTTC. Translated: CASSLSGGAGSEQYF.

This clonotype has ten or more counts. The V gene is TRBV24-1, the J gene TRBJ1-5, with 9 bases aligning to TRBD1. Looked up from germline, CDR1 is KGHDR and CDR2 is SFDVKD. The ends lost 4 bases at V and 4 bases at J; junction bases unmatched: 10. CDR3 length: 17 residues. CDR3 loop: CATSDSGQGSLNQPQHF. DNA of the CDR3: TGTGCCACCAGTGACTCGGGACAGGGATCTCTTAATCAGCCCCAGCATTTT.

This clonotype was seen at least ten times. The chain joins TRBV5-1 to TRBJ1-2; D remains ambiguous. CDR1 and CDR2 (germline): SGHRS, YFSETQ. V shed 1 base and J shed 4 bases, with 8 bases lying between them. This CDR3 contains 13 residues. The CDR3 bases are TGCGCCAGCAGCTTGCAGGAAGCCTATGGCTACACCTTC. It yields the protein CASSLQEAYGYTF.

This clonotype showed up many times. This sequence joins TRBV2 and TRBJ2-5, with 10 bases lining up with TRBD2. This CDR3 is 16 amino acids long. Looked up from germline, CDR1 is SNHLY and CDR2 is FYNNEI. V was pared by 1 base and J by 5 bases, with 7 bases of the junction left unmatched. CDR3 sequence: CASSEGLAGVLETQYF. CDR3 in DNA: TGTGCCAGCAGTGAAGGGCTAGCGGGAGTCCTGGAGACCCAGTACTTC.

As regards this clonotype: A much larger clone differs from this one at a single base, so this may be a read error. V and J are TRBV2 and TRBJ2-3; TRBD1 matches 11 bases. Losses at the gene ends were 8 bases for V and 1 base for J; bases not matched to a gene: 5. This CDR3 comprises 15 residues. Looked up from germline, CDR1 is SNHLY and CDR2 is FYNNEI. Here the CDR3 reads CASGRGQGGTDTQYF. The CDR3 DNA sequence: TGTGCCAGCGGGAGGGGACAGGGGGGCACAGATACGCAGTATTTT.

This clonotype was seen many times. V usage is TRBV3-1 and J usage is TRBJ1-5, with TRBD1 matching over 7 bases. CDR3 length: 14 residues. CDR1 and CDR2 from the germline V gene are LGHDT and YNNKEL (reference sequence). The V gene end was trimmed by 3 bases and the J gene end by 10 bases; junction bases not matched to a gene: 9. DNA for the CDR3: TGTGCCAGCAGCCAGGGGACAGACATAGGTCCCCAGCATTTT. Its protein product is CASSQGTDIGPQHF.

This clonotype occurred many times. The V gene is TRBV2, the J gene TRBJ2-7; D not certain. Germline V gene data show CDR1 as SNHLY and CDR2 as FYNNEI. Trimming took 1 base from V and 0 from J, leaving 7 bases between them. The CDR3 has 14 residues. CDR3 in DNA: TGTGCCAGCAGTGAAGGTCCATTCTCCTACGAGCAGTACTTC. Translating it yields CASSEGPFSYEQYF. Full variable domain (outside the CDR3, taken from reference TRBV2 and TRBJ2-7): EPEVTQTPSHQVTQMGQEVILRCVPISNHLYFYWYRQILGQKVEFLVSFYNNEISEKSEIFDDQFSVERPDGSNFTLKIRSTKLEDSAMYFCASSEGPFSYEQYFGPGTRLTVT.

This clonotype has at least ten counts. The rearrangement joins TRBV12-3 or TRBV12-4 to TRBJ1-4; D unclear. The CDR3 is 14 residues long. Trimming removed 6 bases at V and 6 bases at J, with 14 bases between. The CDR3 nucleotides read TGTGCCAGCAGCTCCGCAGGACTGGATGAAAAACTGTTTTTT. Translated: CASSSAGLDEKLFF.

The chain couples TRBV9 to TRBJ1-1; 7 bases line up with TRBD1. The CDR3 loop spans 15 amino acids. Germline assignment: CDR1 SGDLS and CDR2 YYNGEE. Trimming took 3 bases from V and 2 from J; bases not matched to a gene: 7. The CDR3 sequence is CASSASGGVNTEAFF. For the CDR3, the DNA is TGTGCCAGCAGCGCCTCAGGGGGTGTAAACACTGAAGCTTTCTTT. The variable domain in full, completed from reference TRBV9 and TRBJ1-1, reads DSGVTQTPKHLITATGQRVTLRCSPRSGDLSVYWYQQSLDQGLQFLIQYYNGEERAKGNILERFSAQQFPDLHSELNLSSLELGDSALYFCASSASGGVNTEAFFGQGTRLTVV.

This clonotype was seen at least ten times. This chain uses TRBV11-1 with TRBJ2-3, with 8 bases identical to TRBD2. There are 16 residues in the CDR3. Germline V gives CDR1 SGHAT, CDR2 FQDESV (reference sequence). V dropped 3 bases and J dropped 2; count of bases not matched to a gene: 7. The CDR3 bases are TGTGCCAGCAGCTTCTATCGGGGGGGCTTCACAGATACGCAGTATTTT. Encoded protein: CASSFYRGGFTDTQYF.

Regarding this clonotype: This may stem from a read error, because a much larger clone lies one nucleotide away. The rearrangement links TRBV27 to TRBJ1-1; 8 bases line up with TRBD1. The CDR3 contains 21 residues. Germline loops: CDR1 MNHEY, CDR2 SMNVEV (reference sequence). The CDR3 DNA is TGTGCCAGCAGTCTATCCCGGGACAGGCGGACTCGGGACCCCATGAACACTGAAGCTCTCTTT. Amino acid sequence: CASSLSRDRRTRDPMNTEALF.

This clonotype was seen many times. The chain links TRBV28 to TRBJ1-4; 7 nucleotides line up with TRBD1. The V gene end was trimmed by 10 bases and the J gene end by 8 bases; junction bases not matched to a gene: 22. Germline CDR1 and CDR2: MDHEN and SYDVKM. The CDR3 consists of 17 residues. This CDR3 is CATLIGQAVVGTEKLFF. In nucleotides, the CDR3 is TGTGCCACCTTAATCGGACAGGCGGTGGTTGGGACCGAAAAACTGTTTTTT.

The sample holds many counts of this clonotype. The rearrangement uses TRBV6-1 and TRBJ1-1; the D is unclear. V dropped 0 bases and J dropped 9 bases, with 14 bases sitting between them. Germline loops: CDR1 MNHNS, CDR2 SASEGT. CDR3 length: 14 residues. The CDR3 sequence: CASSEAGPQRKAFF. The CDR3 DNA reads as TGTGCCAGCAGTGAAGCCGGACCACAGCGGAAAGCTTTCTTT.

This clonotype was detected only once. The CDR3 protein is CASSPTTGGDNEQYF. The CDR3 region has the DNA TGTGCCAGCTCACCGACTACAGGGGGTGACAACGAGCAGTACTTC. The gene calls are TRBV18 and TRBJ2-7, with 8 positions matching TRBD1. The CDR3 length is 15 residues. The junction had 9 bases not matched to a gene; V was cut back by 3 bases and J by 5 bases. In germline, CDR1 is KGHSH, CDR2 LQKENI.

As to this clonotype: Being one base from a much bigger clone, this may be a read error. The chain carries TRBV30 and TRBJ2-1, with 7 bases that match TRBD2. J gave up 9 bases and V 1 base, and 3 bases lay outside the gene matches. Germline CDR1 reads GTSNPN; CDR2 reads SVGIG (reference sequence). The CDR3 totals 12 residues. The CDR3 here is CAWSGGGGEQFF. The CDR3 nucleotides read TGTGCCTGGAGTGGTGGGGGGGGTGAGCAGTTCTTC.

The chain couples TRBV12-3 or TRBV12-4 to TRBJ1-2; no firm D call. The CDR3 covers 13 residues. The germline V and J ends were trimmed by 1 base and 7 bases, with 10 bases remaining between them. CDR3 in amino acids: CASSLDEGLGYTF. DNA for the CDR3: TGTGCCAGCAGTTTAGATGAGGGCCTTGGCTACACCTTC.

The J gene is TRBJ2-2, the V gene TRBV29-1; TRBD2 agrees at 7 bases. Trimming took 7 bases from V and 4 from J; bases not matched to a gene: 12. There are 15 residues in the CDR3. CDR1 is SQVTM, CDR2 ANQGSEA, per germline. The CDR3 protein is CSAQTGREFTGELFF. As DNA, the CDR3 is TGCAGCGCCCAAACTGGGCGGGAGTTCACCGGGGAGCTGTTTTTT.